Here is one T cell receptor beta chain with its context. Method: immunoSEQ multiplex PCR; TCRdb's copy keeps in-frame clones and lacks some. The table has 250,000 to 300,000 clones, 85% to 90% seen once. CDR3 length equals 15 residues. With 2 bases removed from V and 5 bases from J, the gap between germline ends came to 12 bases. Germline V gives CDR1 MNHNS, CDR2 SASEGT. The sample belongs to a study of blood T cell repertoires in COVID-19. The receptor was isolated from a woman in her forties with acute or convalescent COVID-19. Sequencing was done on a sample of peripheral blood. The V and J genes are TRBV6-1 and TRBJ1-4, with D unclear. CDR3 in DNA: TGTGCCAGCAGTGAAAGGGCGGGTCCGAATGAAAAACTGTTTTTT. This gives the protein CASSERAGPNEKLFF.